The entry below describes one T cell receptor (beta chain). V dropped 4 bases and J dropped 4 bases, with 24 bases sitting between them. The CDR3 is 18 residues long. Germline V lookup: CDR1 SGHNT, CDR2 YYREEE (reference sequence). This entry belongs to a study of technical replicates of blood from a few donors. Profiling relied on immunoSEQ multiplex PCR, and the TCRdb table lists in-frame clones only, not all of them. The sample has fewer than 70,000 clones, 85% to 95% seen once. The sequenced sample consisted of T cells isolated from PBMCs. The rearrangement links TRBV5-4 to TRBJ2-1; no firm D call. This receptor was taken from a human donor in good health. CDR3 amino acids: CASSRKMSNQVWYNEQFF. In nucleotides, the CDR3 is TGTGCCAGCAGCCGGAAAATGTCCAACCAGGTCTGGTACAATGAGCAGTTCTTC. Together with reference TRBV5-4 and TRBJ2-1, the CDR3 gives the full variable domain: ETGVTQSPTHLIKTRGQQVTLRCSSQSGHNTVSWYQQALGQGPQFIFQYYREEENGRGNFPPRFSGLQFPNYSSELNVNALELDDSALYLCASSRKMSNQVWYNEQFFGPGTRLTVL.